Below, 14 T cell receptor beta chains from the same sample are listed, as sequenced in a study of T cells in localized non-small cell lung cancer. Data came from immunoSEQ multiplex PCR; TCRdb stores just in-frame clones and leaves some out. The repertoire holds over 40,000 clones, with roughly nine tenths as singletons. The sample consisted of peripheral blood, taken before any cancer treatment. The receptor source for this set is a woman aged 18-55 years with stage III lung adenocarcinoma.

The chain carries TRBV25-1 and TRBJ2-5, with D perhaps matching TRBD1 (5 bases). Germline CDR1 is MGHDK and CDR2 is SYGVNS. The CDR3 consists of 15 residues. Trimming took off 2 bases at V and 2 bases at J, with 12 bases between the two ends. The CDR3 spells CASSELGARQETQYF. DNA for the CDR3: TGTGCCAGCAGTGAACTAGGGGCGCGGCAAGAGACCCAGTACTTC.

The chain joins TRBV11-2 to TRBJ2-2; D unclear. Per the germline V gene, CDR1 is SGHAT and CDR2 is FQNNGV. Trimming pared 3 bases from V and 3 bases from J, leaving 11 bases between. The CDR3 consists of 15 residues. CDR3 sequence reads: CASSLSGPHTGELFF. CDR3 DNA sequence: TGTGCCAGCAGCTTGTCCGGGCCCCACACCGGGGAGCTGTTTTTT. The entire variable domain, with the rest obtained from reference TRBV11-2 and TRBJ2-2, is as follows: EAGVAQSPRYKIIEKRQSVAFWCNPISGHATLYWYQQILGQGPKLLIQFQNNGVVDDSQLPKDRFSAERLKGVDSTLKIQPAKLEDSAVYLCASSLSGPHTGELFFGEGSRLTVL.

The CDR3: CASSRQTGQGEQYF. As DNA, the CDR3 is TGCGCCAGCAGCAGGCAGACAGGGCAGGGGGAGCAGTACTTC. The rearrangement links TRBV5-1 to TRBJ2-7; 7 bases fit TRBD1. The CDR3 is 14 amino acids. Trimming took 4 bases from V and 7 from J; bases not matched to a gene: 11. CDR1 and CDR2 (germline): SGHRS, YFSETQ.

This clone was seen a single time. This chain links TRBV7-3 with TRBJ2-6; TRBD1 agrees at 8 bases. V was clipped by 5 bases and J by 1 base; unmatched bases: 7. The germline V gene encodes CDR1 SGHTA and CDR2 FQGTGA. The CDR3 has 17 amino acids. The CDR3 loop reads CASSPRQGRSGANVLTF. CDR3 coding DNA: TGTGCCAGCAGCCCAAGACAGGGGAGGTCTGGGGCCAACGTCCTGACTTTC.

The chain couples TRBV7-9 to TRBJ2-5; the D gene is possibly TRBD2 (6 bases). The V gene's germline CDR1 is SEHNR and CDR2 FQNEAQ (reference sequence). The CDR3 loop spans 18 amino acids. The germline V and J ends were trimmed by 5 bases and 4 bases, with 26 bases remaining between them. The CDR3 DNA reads TGTGCCAGCAGCCCGAGAGGGGCCGGGGGTAGGGCTGGAGAGACCCAGTACTTC. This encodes CASSPRGAGGRAGETQYF.

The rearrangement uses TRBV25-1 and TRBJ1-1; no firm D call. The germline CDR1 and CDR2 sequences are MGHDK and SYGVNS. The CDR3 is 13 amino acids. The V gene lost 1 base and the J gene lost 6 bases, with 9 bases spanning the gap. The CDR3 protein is CASSELDGPEAFF. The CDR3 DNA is TGTGCCAGCAGTGAATTGGATGGCCCTGAAGCTTTCTTT.

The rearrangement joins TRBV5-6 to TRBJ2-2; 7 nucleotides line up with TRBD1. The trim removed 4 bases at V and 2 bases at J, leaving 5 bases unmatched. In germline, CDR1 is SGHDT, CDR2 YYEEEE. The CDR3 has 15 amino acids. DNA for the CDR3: TGTGCCAGCAGCCAGGACAGGCAAAACACCGGGGAGCTGTTTTTT. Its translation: CASSQDRQNTGELFF. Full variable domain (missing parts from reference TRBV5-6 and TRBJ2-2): DAGVTQSPTHLIKTRGQQVTLRCSPKSGHDTVSWYQQALGQGPQFIFQYYEEEERQRGNFPDRFSGHQFPNYSSELNVNALLLGDSALYLCASSQDRQNTGELFFGEGSRLTVL.

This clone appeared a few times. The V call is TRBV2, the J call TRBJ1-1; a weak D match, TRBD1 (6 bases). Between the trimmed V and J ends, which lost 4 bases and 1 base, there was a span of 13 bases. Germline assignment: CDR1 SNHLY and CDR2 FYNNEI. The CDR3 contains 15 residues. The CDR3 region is CASSARTAKNTEAFF. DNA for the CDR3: TGTGCCAGCAGTGCACGGACAGCCAAGAACACTGAAGCTTTCTTT.

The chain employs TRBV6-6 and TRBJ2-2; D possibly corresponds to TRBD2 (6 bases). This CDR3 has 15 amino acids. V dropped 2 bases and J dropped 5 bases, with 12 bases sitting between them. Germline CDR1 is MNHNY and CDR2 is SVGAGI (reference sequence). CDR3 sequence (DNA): TGTGCCAGCAGTTACCCAAGGCGGGGAACCGGGGAGCTGTTTTTT. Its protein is CASSYPRRGTGELFF.

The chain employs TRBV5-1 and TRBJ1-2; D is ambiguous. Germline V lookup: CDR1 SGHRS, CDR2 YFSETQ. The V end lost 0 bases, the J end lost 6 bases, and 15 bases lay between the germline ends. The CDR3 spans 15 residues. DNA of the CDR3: TGCGCCAGCAGCTTGGATCCGTCCCGAGGAGATGGCTACACCTTC. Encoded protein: CASSLDPSRGDGYTF. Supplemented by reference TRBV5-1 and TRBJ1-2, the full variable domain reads KAGVTQTPRYLIKTRGQQVTLSCSPISGHRSVSWYQQTPGQGLQFLFEYFSETQRNKGNFPGRFSGRQFSNSRSEMNVSTLELGDSALYLCASSLDPSRGDGYTFGSGTRLTVV.

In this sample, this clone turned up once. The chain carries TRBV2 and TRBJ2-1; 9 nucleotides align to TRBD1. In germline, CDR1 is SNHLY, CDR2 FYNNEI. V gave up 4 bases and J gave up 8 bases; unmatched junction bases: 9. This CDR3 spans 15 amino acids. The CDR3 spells CASSGAGTGTHEQFF. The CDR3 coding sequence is TGTGCCAGCAGTGGAGCCGGGACAGGGACCCATGAGCAGTTCTTC.

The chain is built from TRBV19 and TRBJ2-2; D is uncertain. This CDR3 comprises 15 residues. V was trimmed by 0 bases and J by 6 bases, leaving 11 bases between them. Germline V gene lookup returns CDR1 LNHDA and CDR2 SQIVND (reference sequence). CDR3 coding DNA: TGTGCCAGTAGTATAGATCTCAATAGGGCCGGGGAGCTGTTTTTT. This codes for CASSIDLNRAGELFF.

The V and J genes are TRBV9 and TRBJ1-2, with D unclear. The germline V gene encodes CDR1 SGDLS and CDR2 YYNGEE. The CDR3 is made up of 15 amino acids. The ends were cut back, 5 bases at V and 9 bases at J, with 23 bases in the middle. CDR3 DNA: TGTGCCAGCAGTCGTACGTCCGGGCCTCTTATAAGCTACACCTTC. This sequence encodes CASSRTSGPLISYTF.

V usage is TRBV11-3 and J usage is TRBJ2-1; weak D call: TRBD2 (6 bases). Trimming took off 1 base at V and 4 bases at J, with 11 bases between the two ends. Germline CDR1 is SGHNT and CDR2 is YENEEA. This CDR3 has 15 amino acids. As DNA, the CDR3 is TGTGCCAGCAGCTTAGGGCGGGGCGGGTACAATGAGCAGTTCTTC. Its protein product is CASSLGRGGYNEQFF.